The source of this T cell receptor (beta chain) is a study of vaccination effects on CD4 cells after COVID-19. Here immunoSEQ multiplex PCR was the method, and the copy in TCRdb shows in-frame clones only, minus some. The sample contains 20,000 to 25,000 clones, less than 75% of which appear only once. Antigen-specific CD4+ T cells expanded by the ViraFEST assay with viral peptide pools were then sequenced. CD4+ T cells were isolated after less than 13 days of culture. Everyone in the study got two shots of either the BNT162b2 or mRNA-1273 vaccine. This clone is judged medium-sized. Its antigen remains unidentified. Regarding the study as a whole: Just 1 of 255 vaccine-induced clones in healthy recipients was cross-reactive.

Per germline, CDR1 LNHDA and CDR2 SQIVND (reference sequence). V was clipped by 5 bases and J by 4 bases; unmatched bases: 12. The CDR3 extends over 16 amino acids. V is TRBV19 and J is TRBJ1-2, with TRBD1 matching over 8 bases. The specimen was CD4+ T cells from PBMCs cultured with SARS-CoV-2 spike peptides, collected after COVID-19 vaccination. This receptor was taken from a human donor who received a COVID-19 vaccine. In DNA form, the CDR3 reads TGTGCCAGTAGTTCACCTAGACAGGGGAGTCTCTATGGCTACACCTTC. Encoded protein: CASSSPRQGSLYGYTF.